This T cell receptor (beta chain) stems from a study of PD-L1 blockade in urothelial cancer. Background on the study: Median blood clonality was roughly 0.078, with tens of thousands of unique TCRs. Study-level results: For durable-benefit patients, tumor-associated blood clones expanded more at 3 weeks. Lower than median blood TCR clonality before treatment predicted better survival.

Only in-frame clones appear in the TCRdb table, and some are missing; sequencing was by immunoSEQ multiplex PCR. The sample shows 35,000 to 45,000 clones, more than 75% of them seen only once. Per the germline V gene, CDR1 is SNHLY and CDR2 is FYNNEI. The CDR3 runs to 13 residues. The trim removed 5 bases at V and 3 bases at J, leaving 3 bases unmatched. The count of this clone is one. Its antigen is not identified. V and J are TRBV2 and TRBJ2-7, with 8 bases aligning to TRBD2. The TCR was taken from a woman aged 55-69 years with urothelial cancer. Sequencing was performed on PBMCs, taken around atezolizumab (anti-PD-L1) treatment. This CDR3 reads CASSSSGSYEQYF. The CDR3 region has the DNA TGTGCCAGCAGTTCCAGCGGGAGCTACGAGCAGTACTTC.